This TCR beta chain was observed in a study of blood T cells in healthy people across ages. Study outcomes and limitations: It was the long-lived donors that had more naive CD4+ cells and higher diversity than aged donors. From one million sequenced T cells, diversity estimates were lower bounds.

The individuals who served as donors were healthy Caucasians living in Russia, aged about 6 to 90. Staff drew 8 to 10 milliliters of peripheral blood from each donor. Looked up from germline, CDR1 is SGHTA and CDR2 is FQGNSA. The CDR3 runs to 18 residues. J lost 6 bases, V lost 1 base, and 14 bases had no gene match. A sample-barcoded 5' primer and a J-beta primer mix were used in a second PCR of about 7 to 12 cycles. TCRdb reanalysed the 5' RACE reads using MiXCR and keeps one entry per CDR3 protein. The sample carries just over 800,000 distinct CDR3 sequences, around two thirds recorded once. As concerns this clonotype: What it binds is not known.

Material: blood. This rearrangement joins TRBV7-2 to TRBJ2-3, with 9 bases aligning to TRBD2. The clonotype originates from a man aged 30-40 years in good health. The CDR3 DNA reads TGTGCCAGCAGCTTAGGCCGACAAGCGGGGGGCGCATATGATACGCAGTATTTT. Translating it yields CASSLGRQAGGAYDTQYF.